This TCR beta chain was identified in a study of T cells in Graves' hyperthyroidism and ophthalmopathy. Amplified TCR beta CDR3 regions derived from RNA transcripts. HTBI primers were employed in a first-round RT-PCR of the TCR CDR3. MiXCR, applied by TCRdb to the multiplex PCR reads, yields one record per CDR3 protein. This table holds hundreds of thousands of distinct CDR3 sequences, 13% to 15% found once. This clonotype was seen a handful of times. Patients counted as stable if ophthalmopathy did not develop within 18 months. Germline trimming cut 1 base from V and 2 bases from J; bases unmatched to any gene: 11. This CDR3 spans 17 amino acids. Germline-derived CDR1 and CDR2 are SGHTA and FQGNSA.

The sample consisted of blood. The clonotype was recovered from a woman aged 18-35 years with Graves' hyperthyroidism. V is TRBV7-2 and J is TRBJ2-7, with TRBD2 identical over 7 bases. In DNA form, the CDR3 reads TGTGCCAGCAGCTTAGGAACTTGGCGGGAGCAACCCTACGAGCAGTACTTC. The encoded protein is CASSLGTWREQPYEQYF.